This TCR beta chain derives from a study of cytomegalovirus exposure and HLA in healthy donors. Whole-study findings and limits: Fewer N-insertions (relative to the roughly 730-donor mean) were reportedly seen in an Asian-associated ancestry cluster in a later analysis.

The length of the CDR3 is 15 residues. Germline loops: CDR1 MNHNS, CDR2 SASEGT. The junction had 6 bases not matched to a gene; V was cut back by 5 bases and J by 7 bases. All the people who gave samples were healthy bone marrow donors. This clone was counted a few times. Its matching antigen is unknown. PCR involved 60 Vbeta and 13 Jbeta primers. Using immunoSEQ multiplex PCR, the repertoire was profiled, and TCRdb retains in-frame clones only, with some absent. The table records about 200,000 clones, roughly 13% of them present only once. The genes are TRBV6-1 and TRBJ1-6, with TRBD1 matching over 9 bases. Sequenced material: PBMCs. The sequence was collected from a man aged 50 to 60 in good health and CMV-seropositive. For the CDR3, the DNA is TGTGCCAGCAGTCTACAGGGGGCGCCGAATTCACCCCTCCACTTT. Its protein product is CASSLQGAPNSPLHF.